These 12 T cell receptor beta chains were all obtained from the same sample, sequenced in a study of blood T cell repertoires in COVID-19. Measured with immunoSEQ multiplex PCR; TCRdb has only the in-frame clones, and not every one. Seen here are around 50,000 clones, 89% observed once, and the top ten hold roughly 2.2%. Sequenced material: peripheral blood. The receptors originated from a human donor in a cohort sampled during active COVID-19.

The V call is TRBV4-3, the J call TRBJ2-1; TRBD1 matches at 9 bases. Germline V CDR1 and CDR2: LGHNA, YSLEER. V shed 0 bases and J 0 bases; nucleotides not matched to a gene: 0. This CDR3 is 16 amino acids long. The CDR3 DNA sequence: TGCGCCAGCAGCCAAGAGACAGGGGGCTCCTACAATGAGCAGTTCTTC. Protein product: CASSQETGGSYNEQFF.

In its sample, this clone was seen a few times. The chain has TRBV7-2 and TRBJ2-7; tentatively, D is TRBD2 (6 bases). Per germline, CDR1 SGHTA and CDR2 FQGNSA. The V gene lost 3 bases and the J gene lost 5 bases, with 20 bases spanning the gap. The CDR3 runs to 16 residues. The CDR3, as DNA: TGTGCCAGCAGCTTTAGGTTTGGCCTAGGAGGGAACGAGCAGTACTTC. It codes for CASSFRFGLGGNEQYF.

The chain joins TRBV7-3 to TRBJ2-3; perhaps TRBD2 as D (6 bases). Per germline, CDR1 SGHTA and CDR2 FQGTGA. V dropped 2 bases and J dropped 0 bases, with 9 bases sitting between them. The CDR3 consists of 15 residues. The DNA for the CDR3 is TGTGCCAGCAGCTTAGGGGGGACTAGCACAGATACGCAGTATTTT. It codes for CASSLGGTSTDTQYF.

V usage is TRBV30 and J usage is TRBJ2-7; a possible D gene is TRBD2 (6 bases). Germline-derived CDR1 and CDR2 are GTSNPN and SVGIG (reference sequence). The CDR3 consists of 19 residues. V dropped 0 bases and J dropped 0 bases, with 24 bases sitting between them. The CDR3 bases are TGTGCCTGGAGTGTGAGGATGTTGAGGGACTCACTTAGCTCCTACGAGCAGTACTTC. Its translation: CAWSVRMLRDSLSSYEQYF.

This clone was seen once. The rearrangement joins TRBV3-1 (or the pseudogene TRBV3-2) to TRBJ1-1; D remains unclear. Between the trimmed V and J ends, which lost 1 base and 2 bases, there was a span of 5 bases. This CDR3 has 13 residues. Germline values: CDR1 LGHDT, CDR2 YNNKEL (reference sequence). This CDR3 is CASSQGHNTEAFF. The CDR3 bases are TGTGCCAGCAGCCAAGGACACAACACTGAAGCTTTCTTT.

V is TRBV4-1 and J is TRBJ2-5; TRBD2 matches at 11 bases. In germline, CDR1 is MGHRA, CDR2 YSYEKL. With 1 base clipped from V and 5 bases from J, the junction kept 15 bases outside the gene matches. This CDR3 contains 19 residues. The CDR3 spells CASSQVAGTSGLRGETQYF. CDR3 DNA sequence: TGCGCCAGCAGCCAAGTAGCCGGGACTAGCGGCCTCAGGGGGGAGACCCAGTACTTC.

This chain connects TRBV5-1 to TRBJ1-4; 7 nucleotides line up with TRBD1. The V gene's germline CDR1 is SGHRS and CDR2 YFSETQ. After removal of 1 base from V and 7 bases from J, the junction contained 10 bases not matched to a gene. CDR3 length: 16 amino acids. Here the CDR3 reads CASSLKTGAFGEKLFF. The CDR3 DNA reads TGCGCCAGCAGCTTGAAAACAGGGGCTTTTGGTGAAAAACTGTTTTTT. Drawing the rest from reference TRBV5-1 and TRBJ1-4, the complete variable domain is KAGVTQTPRYLIKTRGQQVTLSCSPISGHRSVSWYQQTPGQGLQFLFEYFSETQRNKGNFPGRFSGRQFSNSRSEMNVSTLELGDSALYLCASSLKTGAFGEKLFFGSGTQLSVL.

By share, this clone ranks as medium-sized. The genes are TRBV11-3 and TRBJ2-3; D perhaps matches TRBD2 (5 bases). V lost 1 base, J lost 3 bases, and 14 bases lay in between. Germline CDR1 is SGHNT and CDR2 is YENEEA. CDR3 length: 16 residues. Here the CDR3 reads CASSLGAGKGTDTQYF. The CDR3 nucleotides are TGTGCCAGCAGCTTAGGGGCCGGGAAAGGTACAGATACGCAGTATTTT.

The genes are TRBV19 and TRBJ2-5, with a tentative D call TRBD1 (6 bases). The CDR3 contains 13 residues. V was trimmed by 6 bases and J by 4 bases, leaving 12 bases between them. The germline V gene has CDR1 LNHDA and CDR2 SQIVND (reference sequence). CDR3 loop: CASSGRGTETQYF. As DNA, the CDR3 is TGTGCCAGTAGCGGCAGGGGCACAGAGACCCAGTACTTC.

On this clone: This sample also contains other DNA sequences that code for the same CDR3. The gene calls are TRBV11-2 and TRBJ1-1; D might be TRBD1 (5 bases). Trimming pared 0 bases from V and 5 bases from J, leaving 7 bases between. The germline gives CDR1 SGHAT, CDR2 FQNNGV. The CDR3 is 13 amino acids. The CDR3 DNA follows: TGTGCCAGCAGCTTAGACAGGGATACTGAAGCTTTCTTT. It codes for CASSLDRDTEAFF.

This chain links TRBV10-3 with TRBJ2-5; possible D gene TRBD2, 6 bases. The germline V gene encodes CDR1 ENHRY and CDR2 SYGVKD. The CDR3 length is 14 residues. Deletions cut 8 bases from V and 5 bases from J, with 18 bases between. CDR3: CAIGGVQGGETQYF. The DNA of the CDR3 is TGTGCCATCGGCGGGGTCCAAGGTGGGGAGACCCAGTACTTC.

The chain has TRBV15 and TRBJ1-2; 8 bases agree with TRBD1. The germline V gene encodes CDR1 LNHNV and CDR2 YYDKDF (reference sequence). The CDR3 covers 15 residues. With 0 bases clipped from V and 8 bases from J, the junction kept 8 bases outside the gene matches. The CDR3 DNA is TGTGCCACCAGCAGAGATCTAGGCAGGGGGCAAGGCTACACCTTC. Protein product: CATSRDLGRGQGYTF.